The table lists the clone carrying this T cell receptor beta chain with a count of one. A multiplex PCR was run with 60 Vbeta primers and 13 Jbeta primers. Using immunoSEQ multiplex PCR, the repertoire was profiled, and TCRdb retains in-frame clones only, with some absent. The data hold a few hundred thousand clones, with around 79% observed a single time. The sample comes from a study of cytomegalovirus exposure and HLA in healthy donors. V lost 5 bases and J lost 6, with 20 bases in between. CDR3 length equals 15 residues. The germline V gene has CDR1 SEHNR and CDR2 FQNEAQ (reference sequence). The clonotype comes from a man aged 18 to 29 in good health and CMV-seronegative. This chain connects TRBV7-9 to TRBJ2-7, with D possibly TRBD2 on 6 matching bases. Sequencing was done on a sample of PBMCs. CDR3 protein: CASSPTGTGGSEQYF. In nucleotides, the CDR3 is TGTGCCAGCAGCCCAACCGGGACTGGGGGGTCCGAGCAGTACTTC. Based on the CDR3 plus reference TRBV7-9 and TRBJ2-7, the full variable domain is DTGVSQNPRHKITKRGQNVTFRCDPISEHNRLYWYRQTLGQGPEFLTYFQNEAQLEKSRLLSDRFSAERPKGSFSTLEIQRTEQGDSAMYLCASSPTGTGGSEQYFGPGTRLTVT.